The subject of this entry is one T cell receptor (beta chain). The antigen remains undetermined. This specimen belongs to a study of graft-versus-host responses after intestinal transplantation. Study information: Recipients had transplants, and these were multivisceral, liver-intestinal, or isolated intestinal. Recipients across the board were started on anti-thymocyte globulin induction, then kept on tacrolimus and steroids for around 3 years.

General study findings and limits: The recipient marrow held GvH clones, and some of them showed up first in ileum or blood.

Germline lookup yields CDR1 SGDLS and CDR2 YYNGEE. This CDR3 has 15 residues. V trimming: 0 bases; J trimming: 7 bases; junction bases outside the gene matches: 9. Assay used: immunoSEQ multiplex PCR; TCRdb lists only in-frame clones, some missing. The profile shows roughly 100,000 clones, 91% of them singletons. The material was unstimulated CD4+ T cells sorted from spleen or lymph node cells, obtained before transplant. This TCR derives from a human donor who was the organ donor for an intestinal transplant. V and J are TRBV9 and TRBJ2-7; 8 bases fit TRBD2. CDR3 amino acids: CASSVVGAGVEEQYF. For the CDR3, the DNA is TGTGCCAGCAGCGTAGTAGGAGCGGGGGTGGAAGAGCAGTACTTC.